This T cell receptor (beta chain) came from a study of OX40 agonist ivuxolimab in advanced cancers. Only in-frame clones appear in the TCRdb table, and some are missing; sequencing was by immunoSEQ multiplex PCR. This sample has roughly 12,000 clones, with 80% to 90% found just once. From germline, CDR1 is ENHRY and CDR2 SYGVKD. This CDR3 is 16 amino acids long. The germline V and J ends were trimmed by 3 bases and 1 base, with 15 bases remaining between them. This chain joins TRBV10-3 and TRBJ1-1, with a tentative D call TRBD1 (6 bases). Material: CD4+ or CD8+ T cells sorted from blood, obtained in a trial of the OX40 agonist ivuxolimab. The receptor comes from an adult with an advanced solid tumor such as melanoma, head and neck, liver or kidney cancer. CDR3 in amino acids: CAISDPRQVRNTEAFF. Written as DNA, the CDR3 is TGTGCCATCAGTGATCCGCGACAGGTTAGGAACACTGAAGCTTTCTTT.